This TCR beta chain was sequenced during a study of regulatory T cells in long-lasting Graves disease. CDR3-region Arm-PCR and iRepertoire HTBI primers produced the TCR beta libraries. As handled by the study authors: Sequenced samples collectively carried around 60 TRBV and 12 to 15 TRBJ segments. TCRdb itself ran the multiplex PCR reads through MiXCR, one entry per CDR3 protein. In this record, the V and J calls reflect TCRdb's handling and not the investigators' own analysis. This table has hundreds of thousands of distinct CDR3 sequences, 13% appearing once. Study-wide results and limits: The TCR repertoire of persistent Graves' patients was less diverse than that of newly diagnosed ones.

In this sample, this clonotype turned up many times. The antigen remains undetermined. Time point of the sample: newly diagnosed GD, antithyroid drugs for less than 3 months. With RNA extracted from PBMCs as input, the TCR library was made. Germline values: CDR1 SQVTM, CDR2 ANQGSEA. The germline V and J ends were trimmed by 0 bases and 0 bases, with 12 bases remaining between them. This CDR3 has 15 residues. These sequences were also reported in another study, on T cells in Graves' hyperthyroidism and ophthalmopathy. That work adds: Clinical symptoms, serum thyroxine and TRAb, thyroid ultrasound and orbital computed tomography together formed the diagnostic basis. Separation of ophthalmopathy from stable hyperthyroidism was achieved by a 13 V-J model.

Material: peripheral blood mononuclear cells (PBMCs), obtained at new diagnosis, from a patient treated with antithyroid drugs. The chain employs TRBV29-1 and TRBJ2-7; no reliable D call. The source of this sequence is a man aged 25-45 years with Graves disease. The CDR3 nucleotides are TGCAGCGTTGAAGATCCAGGACCAAGCTCCTACGAGCAGTACTTC. Translation: CSVEDPGPSSYEQYF.